This TCR beta chain was sequenced for a study of shared clonotypes between healthy human individuals. It was at deep level that the assay was run. Some clones are missing from TCRdb's copy, which holds only in-frame ones; the method was immunoSEQ multiplex PCR. The sample records more than 2 million clones, 93% being singletons. The germline V gene encodes CDR1 MNHNY and CDR2 SVGAGI (reference sequence). V lost 7 bases, J lost 6 bases, and 19 bases lay in between. This CDR3 is built from 14 residues. Details on this clone: Its antigen is currently unknown.

Positively selected for CCR7, the CD45RO-negative cells used as naive CD8 cells excluded terminally differentiated effector memory CD45RA+ cells. Notes on the study in general: Naive subsets typically showed greater estimated richness than memory subsets. Sampling was confined to blood; repertoires within tissues likely differ.

The chain joins TRBV6-6 to TRBJ2-7, with D possibly matching TRBD1 (6 bases). Sequenced: naive CD8+ T cells from PBMCs. The receptor comes from a man younger than 30 in good health. Some clones in this sample may be carry-over from other donors' samples. For the CDR3, the DNA is TGTGCCAGCACTCCCACCAGGGGTACCAGCGAGCAGTACTTC. Translating gives CASTPTRGTSEQYF.